Following are 22 T cell receptor beta chains from one sample sequenced in a study of circulating tumor DNA in untreated peripheral T-cell lymphoma (dated by TCRdb to the early 2020s). Library prep was done by the immunoSEQ multiplex PCR assay. TCRdb's version of the immuneACCESS table is confined to in-frame rearrangements and falls short of the full clone set. An unresolved V gene accounts for under half of the shortfall where checked; the remainder is of unknown origin. The sample includes 2,000 to 3,000 clones, with more than 60% observed a single time. About 17% of the sample belongs to the ten largest clones. Sequenced material: tumor tissue. The source of these receptors is a human donor with peripheral T-cell lymphoma.

The chain joins TRBV6-8 to TRBJ1-4, with 10 positions matching TRBD1. The CDR3 has 15 amino acids. Per the germline V gene, CDR1 is MNHGY and CDR2 is SAAAGT. J lost 3 bases, V lost 6 bases, and 4 bases had no gene match. The CDR3 is CASSPGTGANEKLFF. In DNA, the CDR3 is TGTGCCAGCAGCCCCGGGACAGGGGCTAATGAAAAACTGTTTTTT.

This chain links TRBV12-5 with TRBJ2-3; TRBD2 agrees at 7 bases. The CDR3 covers 15 residues. Germline values: CDR1 LGHNT, CDR2 FRNRAP. Trimming removed 4 bases from V and 5 bases from J; junction bases left unmatched: 9. DNA of the CDR3: TGTGCTAGTGGTTCCCCCGGACTAGTAGAAGATACGCAGTATTTT. Its translation is CASGSPGLVEDTQYF.

This clone counts as medium-sized. CDR3 sequence reads: CASSRTSASGELFF. As DNA, the CDR3 is TGTGCCAGCAGTCGGACTAGCGCTAGCGGGGAGCTGTTTTTT. The chain has TRBV28 and TRBJ2-2; 9 bases align to TRBD2. CDR1 is MDHEN and CDR2 is SYDVKM in the germline V gene. CDR3 length: 14 residues. V shed 5 bases, J shed 7 bases, and the junction held 5 bases outside the gene matches.

This clone was seen only once. V usage is TRBV19 and J usage is TRBJ1-2; D remains unclear. The CDR3 sequence is 12 residues long. The V gene lost 6 bases and the J gene lost 7 bases, with 12 bases spanning the gap. Germline V gene lookup returns CDR1 LNHDA and CDR2 SQIVND (reference sequence). This CDR3 is CASSLARGGYTF. CDR3 sequence (DNA): TGTGCCAGTAGCTTGGCGCGGGGTGGCTACACCTTC.

The chain joins TRBV7-6 to TRBJ1-1, with a tentative D call TRBD1 (6 bases). There are 15 residues in the CDR3. Trimming took 1 base from V and 3 from J, leaving 12 bases between them. Germline-derived CDR1 and CDR2 are SGHVS and FNYEAQ. This CDR3 reads CASSLGGAGYTEAFF. CDR3 DNA: TGTGCCAGCAGCTTAGGGGGGGCAGGGTACACTGAAGCTTTCTTT.

CDR3: CASSHPGSDEKLFF. CDR3 DNA sequence: TGTGCCAGCTCACACCCAGGTAGCGATGAAAAACTGTTTTTT. The V call is TRBV18, the J call TRBJ1-4; D call uncertain. Germline-derived CDR1 and CDR2 are KGHSH and LQKENI. Between the trimmed V and J ends, which lost 4 bases and 6 bases, there was a span of 12 bases. The CDR3 covers 14 residues.

The V gene is TRBV7-5, the J gene TRBJ2-1; TRBD2, the D gene given by the table, was not confirmed from the DNA. TRBV7-5 is reported as a pseudogene. CDR3 length: 14 residues. As DNA, the CDR3 is TGTGCCAGCAGCTATAGCGGGGGGCCCAGTGAGCAGTTCTTC. It is translated as CASSYSGGPSEQFF.

V gene TRBV28 combines with J gene TRBJ2-4; D not certain. The ends were cut back, 5 bases at V and 0 bases at J, with 14 bases in the middle. The CDR3 contains 16 residues. Germline CDR1 is MDHEN and CDR2 is SYDVKM. CDR3 bases: TGTGCCAGCAGTGTCAGACTTTACTTAGCCAAAAACATTCAGTACTTC. This encodes CASSVRLYLAKNIQYF.

On this clone: Germline and junction disagree at one end, which may indicate a read error. The V and J genes are TRBV29-1 and TRBJ2-6; D tentatively reads TRBD1 or TRBD2 (5 bases each). The CDR3 length is 15 residues. Looked up from germline, CDR1 is SQVTM and CDR2 is ANQGSEA. This chain's CDR3 is CSVGTASSGANVLTF. As DNA, the CDR3 is TGCAGCGTGGGGACGGCGAGCTCTGGGGCCAACGTCCTGACTTTT.

The V call is TRBV30, the J call TRBJ2-2, with D unresolved. Trimming took off 2 bases at V and 1 base at J, with 5 bases between the two ends. CDR1 is GTSNPN and CDR2 is SVGIG in the germline V gene (reference sequence). This CDR3 comprises 13 residues. CDR3 sequence reads: CAWSLGNTGELFF. In DNA form, the CDR3 reads TGTGCCTGGAGTTTGGGGAACACCGGGGAGCTGTTTTTT.

This sequence joins TRBV9 and TRBJ1-1; D is unresolved. The CDR3 contains 14 residues. Germline lookup yields CDR1 SGDLS and CDR2 YYNGEE. Trimming stripped 5 bases from V and 1 base from J, with 12 bases between. The DNA of the CDR3 is TGTGCCAGCAGTGTTAGGGAATCGAACACTGAAGCTTTCTTT. This codes for CASSVRESNTEAFF.

The chain is built from TRBV10-3 and TRBJ2-7, with D possibly being TRBD1 (6 bases). This CDR3 spans 13 amino acids. Germline V lookup: CDR1 ENHRY, CDR2 SYGVKD. Trimming removed 10 bases at V and 2 bases at J, with 15 bases between. The CDR3 coding sequence is TGTGCCACTTCGGCAGGGGCAGCCTACGAGCAGTACTTC. Translated: CATSAGAAYEQYF.

The rearrangement joins TRBV19 to TRBJ2-7; TRBD1 matches at 9 bases. The CDR3 is 15 residues long. Germline CDR1 and CDR2: LNHDA and SQIVND (reference sequence). Unmatched junction bases numbered 4, after V lost 2 bases and J lost 2 bases. The CDR3 bases are TGTGCCAGTAGTATAACCGGGACAGGGACCTACGAGCAGTACTTC. This translates into CASSITGTGTYEQYF.

V and J are TRBV30 and TRBJ1-1; no firm D call. The CDR3 totals 11 residues. Looked up from germline, CDR1 is GTSNPN and CDR2 is SVGIG (reference sequence). Trimming took off 3 bases at V and 7 bases at J, with 9 bases between the two ends. CDR3: CAWRWVGEAFF. The CDR3 DNA reads as TGTGCCTGGAGGTGGGTAGGTGAAGCTTTCTTT.

This chain joins TRBV18 and TRBJ1-2; the D is unclear. Germline values: CDR1 KGHSH, CDR2 LQKENI. Trimming removed 6 bases at V and 0 bases at J, with 20 bases between. There are 17 residues in the CDR3. For the CDR3, the DNA is TGTGCCAGCTCTCATCTATTGTCGACGGGGTCTAACTATGGCTACACCTTC. Protein sequence: CASSHLLSTGSNYGYTF.

The chain employs TRBV2 and TRBJ1-2; a weak D match, TRBD1 (6 bases). V was cut by 2 bases and J by 2 bases, with 15 bases left in between. The CDR3 loop spans 16 amino acids. CDR1 is SNHLY and CDR2 is FYNNEI in the germline V gene. The CDR3 DNA reads TGTGCCAGCAGTGAACTCCGTAAGGGACAAAACTATGGCTACACCTTC. Translation: CASSELRKGQNYGYTF.

V gene TRBV14 combines with J gene TRBJ1-2; 7 bases agree with TRBD1. There are 14 residues in the CDR3. V gave up 4 bases and J gave up 4 bases; unmatched junction bases: 6. From germline, CDR1 is SGHDN and CDR2 FVKESK. The CDR3 nucleotides are TGTGCCAGCAGCCCTCACAGGGGCAGCTATGGCTACACCTTC. Translation: CASSPHRGSYGYTF. Drawing the rest from reference TRBV14 and TRBJ1-2, the complete variable domain is EAGVTQFPSHSVIEKGQTVTLRCDPISGHDNLYWYRRVMGKEIKFLLHFVKESKQDESGMPNNRFLAERTGGTYSTLKVQPAELEDSGVYFCASSPHRGSYGYTFGSGTRLTVV.

The chain carries TRBV11-3 and TRBJ2-1, with 11 positions matching TRBD2. CDR1 is SGHNT and CDR2 is YENEEA in the germline V gene. V was clipped by 6 bases and J by 10 bases; unmatched bases: 11. The CDR3 is made up of 15 amino acids. The CDR3 sequence: CASSSSGRVTEEQFF. CDR3 nucleotide sequence: TGTGCCAGCAGTAGTAGCGGGAGGGTCACGGAGGAGCAGTTCTTC.

The chain combines TRBV11-3 with TRBJ1-3, with D tentatively TRBD1 (5 bases). Germline CDR1 and CDR2: SGHNT and YENEEA. The CDR3 extends over 14 amino acids. V gave up 5 bases and J gave up 6 bases, with 14 bases separating them. The CDR3 bases are TGTGCCAGCAGCCTGAGGGGAACAACAAACACCATATATTTT. Translation: CASSLRGTTNTIYF.

The V and J genes are TRBV30 and TRBJ2-7; D perhaps matches TRBD1 (6 bases). The CDR3 is 14 amino acids. Germline loops: CDR1 GTSNPN, CDR2 SVGIG (reference sequence). V gave up 4 bases and J gave up 2 bases, with 15 bases separating them. CDR3 coding DNA: TGTGCCTGGAAACGTGACAGGATAACCTACGAGCAGTACTTC. Its protein product is CAWKRDRITYEQYF.

CDR3: CASSPGTGFGNTIYF. The CDR3 DNA reads as TGTGCCAGCAGCCCCGGGACAGGGTTTGGAAACACCATATATTTT. The rearrangement joins TRBV14 to TRBJ1-3; 9 nucleotides match TRBD1. Trimming removed 4 bases from V and 3 bases from J; junction bases left unmatched: 4. The CDR3 is 15 amino acids. CDR1 and CDR2 from the germline V gene are SGHDN and FVKESK. Combining the CDR3 with reference TRBV14 and TRBJ1-3 gives the whole variable domain EAGVTQFPSHSVIEKGQTVTLRCDPISGHDNLYWYRRVMGKEIKFLLHFVKESKQDESGMPNNRFLAERTGGTYSTLKVQPAELEDSGVYFCASSPGTGFGNTIYFGEGSWLTVV.

The chain joins TRBV18 to TRBJ2-1, with 9 bases fitting TRBD2. This CDR3 comprises 16 residues. Germline V gene data show CDR1 as KGHSH and CDR2 as LQKENI. V gave up 2 bases and J gave up 5 bases; unmatched junction bases: 7. Here the CDR3 DNA reads TGTGCCAGCTCACCATTTTCAGCGGGAGGAAACAATGAGCAGTTCTTC. It codes for CASSPFSAGGNNEQFF.